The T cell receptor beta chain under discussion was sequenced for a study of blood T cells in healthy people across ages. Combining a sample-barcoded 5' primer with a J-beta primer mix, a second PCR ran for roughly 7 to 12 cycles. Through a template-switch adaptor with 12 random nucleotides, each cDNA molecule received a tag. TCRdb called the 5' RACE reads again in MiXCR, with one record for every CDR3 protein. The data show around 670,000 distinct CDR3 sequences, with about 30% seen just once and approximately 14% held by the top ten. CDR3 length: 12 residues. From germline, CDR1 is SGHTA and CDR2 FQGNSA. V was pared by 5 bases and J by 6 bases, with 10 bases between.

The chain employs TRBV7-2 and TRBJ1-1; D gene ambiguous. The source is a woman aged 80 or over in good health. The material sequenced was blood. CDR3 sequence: CASSTYHAEAFF. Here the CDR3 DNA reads TGTGCCAGCAGCACTTACCACGCTGAAGCTTTCTTT.